What follows is one TCR beta chain and its context. Its specific antigen is unknown. No base-level quality is on record; no much larger clone is a single base apart. CDR1 and CDR2 are drawn from the germline V gene: SGHDT, YYEEEE. The junction shows trimming of 0 bases on V and 9 bases on J, and the gene matches do not reach 3 bases of it. The CDR3, cysteine through phenylalanine, is 12 amino acids long. Kept here is only the CDR3 DNA, which spans 36 bases and is read in frame from base 1. The immunoSEQ kit was used, according to the manufacturer's recommendations, to generate TCR beta libraries from genomic DNA. To prepare the libraries, a first multiplex PCR with proprietary primers was run, followed by a second PCR that added unique barcodes, and a bead cleanup was done after each round. A kit-provided positive control reaction and a negative control reaction were included in every sample batch. The final libraries underwent checking on an Agilent 4200 TapeStation D1000 ScreenTape, volumetric pooling, and quantification by qPCR. Sequencing ran on an Illumina NextSeq500 with a MidOutput 150-cycle cartridge, using 156 Read1 and 15 Index1 cycles with kit custom primers. The pooled library was loaded at 1.0 pM with an approximately 21% PhiX control spike-in. From the authors' description of their analysis: The vendor-processed data were analyzed in R, and a clonotype was defined as all T cells that share the same CDR3 nucleotide sequence. For clone abundance analyses, frequencies were normalized to the 10,000 most abundant clones in each sample. Public T cell clones, averaging fewer than five per sample, were removed before analysis. Tumor-enriched clonotypes and baseline blood-enriched clonotypes were defined as those with an abundance difference of at least 32-fold between compartments. A beta-binomial differential abundance model was used to identify clonotypes that were expanded or contracted between blood time points. Tumor-blood repertoire similarity was measured with the Baroni-Urbani and Buser coefficient, and groups were compared using two-tailed Wilcoxon tests in R. TCRdb mirrors the immuneACCESS table, restricted to in-frame sequences. Some clones are absent from its copies; in checked studies, under half trace to an unresolved V gene, and the reason for the others is unknown. The V and J calls and clone size come from that table; D and trimming were worked out from the DNA. Here the sample has 100,000 to 150,000 clones; roughly 85% occur a single time. In total, the top ten clones hold approximately 3% of the sample.

This sample is drawn from a study of radiation and T cells in renal cell carcinoma (dated by TCRdb to 2018 to 2021). Notes on the research overall: The samples were obtained from a clinical trial, where primary renal cell carcinomas were treated with 15 Gy stereotactic body radiation therapy and then removed by nephrectomy 4 weeks afterward. In total, approximately 51 samples, comprising around 26 tumors and about 27 peripheral blood samples, were subjected to TCR beta sequencing. A total of roughly 3,900,000 unique CDR3 nucleotide sequences, encoding roughly 2.7 million unique CDR3 amino acid sequences, were found across all 50 or so samples. What the study reported, not specific to this receptor: Because no pretreatment tumor biopsies were available, whether clonotypes were present in the tumor at baseline could not be determined. Tracking of blood repertoire dynamics stopped at less than 5 weeks after treatment, with no follow-up past that point. In blood, the top tumor clonotypes increased between baseline and 2 weeks post-radiation and then shrank by 4 weeks, which suggests that tumor-resident clones expanded only transiently. With a single-armed trial design, the study had no way to address how radiation dose or scheduling affects the TCR repertoire.

This specimen's time point label, interpreted: baseline pretreatment blood. Read against the paper, the sample's treatment or condition label means: 15 Gy SBRT to primary tumor, nephrectomy 4 weeks later. Serial peripheral blood from radiation-treated patients was sampled at baseline, 2 weeks and 4 weeks after SBRT to track tumor-enriched clonotypes. Every patient's renal cell carcinoma showed clear cell pathology. Genomic DNA for TCR sequencing was prepared using the QIAamp DNA Blood Mini Kit (Qiagen). Samples were included in the analyses only if all quality control checks were passed. The chain uses TRBV5-6 and TRBJ2-7; 7 junctional bases match TRBD2. The sequence came from a woman aged 60-75 years with renal cell carcinoma. Sequenced material: blood, taken from a patient whose treatment included radiotherapy and nephrectomy. The DNA is TGTGCCAGCAGCTTGGGGCGGGGGAGGCAGTACTTC. This gives the protein CASSLGRGRQYF.